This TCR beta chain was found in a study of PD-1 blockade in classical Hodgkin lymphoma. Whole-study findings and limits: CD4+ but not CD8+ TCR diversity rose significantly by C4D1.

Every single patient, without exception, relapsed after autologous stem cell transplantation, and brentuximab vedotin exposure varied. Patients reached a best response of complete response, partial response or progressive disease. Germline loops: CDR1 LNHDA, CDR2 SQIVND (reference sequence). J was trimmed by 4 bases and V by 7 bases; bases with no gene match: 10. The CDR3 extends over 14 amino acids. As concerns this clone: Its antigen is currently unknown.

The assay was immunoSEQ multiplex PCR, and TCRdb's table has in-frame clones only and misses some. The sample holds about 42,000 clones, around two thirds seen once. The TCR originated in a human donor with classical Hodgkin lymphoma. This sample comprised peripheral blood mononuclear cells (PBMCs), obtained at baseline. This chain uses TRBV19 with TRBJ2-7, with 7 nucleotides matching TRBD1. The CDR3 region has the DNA TGTGCCAGTAAGTCGCCGGGACAGCCATACGAGCAGTACTTC. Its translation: CASKSPGQPYEQYF.